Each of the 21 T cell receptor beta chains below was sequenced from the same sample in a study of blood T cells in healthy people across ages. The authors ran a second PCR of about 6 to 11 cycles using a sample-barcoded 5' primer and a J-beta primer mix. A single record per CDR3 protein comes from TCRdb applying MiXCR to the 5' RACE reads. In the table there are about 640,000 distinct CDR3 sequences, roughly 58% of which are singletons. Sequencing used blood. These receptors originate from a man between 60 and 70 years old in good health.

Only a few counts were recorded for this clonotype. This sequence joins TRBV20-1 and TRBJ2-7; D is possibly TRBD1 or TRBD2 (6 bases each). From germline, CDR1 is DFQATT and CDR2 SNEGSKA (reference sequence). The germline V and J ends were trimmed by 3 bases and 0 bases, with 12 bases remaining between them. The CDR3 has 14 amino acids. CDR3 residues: CSASPGGASYEQYF. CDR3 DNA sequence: TGCAGTGCTAGCCCCGGGGGCGCCTCCTACGAGCAGTACTTC.

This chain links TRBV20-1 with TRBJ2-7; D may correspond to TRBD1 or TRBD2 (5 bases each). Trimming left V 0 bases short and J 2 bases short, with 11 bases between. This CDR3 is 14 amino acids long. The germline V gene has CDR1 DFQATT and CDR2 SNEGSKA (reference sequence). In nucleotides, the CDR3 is TGCAGTGCTAGAGATCGGGACGCAACCTACGAGCAGTACTTC. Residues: CSARDRDATYEQYF.

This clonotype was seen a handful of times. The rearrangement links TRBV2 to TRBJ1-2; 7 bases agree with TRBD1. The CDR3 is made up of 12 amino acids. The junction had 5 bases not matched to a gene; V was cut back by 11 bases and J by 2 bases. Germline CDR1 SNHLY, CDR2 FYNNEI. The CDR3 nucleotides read TGTGCCGGGAAGACAGGGAACTATGGCTACACCTTC. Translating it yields CAGKTGNYGYTF.

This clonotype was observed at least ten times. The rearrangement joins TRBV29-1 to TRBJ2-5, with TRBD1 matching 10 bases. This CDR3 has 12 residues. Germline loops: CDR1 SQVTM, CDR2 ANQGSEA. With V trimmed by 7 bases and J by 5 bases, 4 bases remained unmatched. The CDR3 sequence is CSADRGRETQYF. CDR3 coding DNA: TGCAGCGCCGACAGGGGGCGGGAGACCCAGTACTTC.

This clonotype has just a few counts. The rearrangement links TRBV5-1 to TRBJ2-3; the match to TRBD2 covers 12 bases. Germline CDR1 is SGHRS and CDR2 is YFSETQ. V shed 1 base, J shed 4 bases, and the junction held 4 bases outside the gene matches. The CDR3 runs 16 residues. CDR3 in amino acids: CASSLMLAGGSDTQYF. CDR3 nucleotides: TGCGCCAGCAGCTTGATGCTAGCGGGGGGGTCAGATACGCAGTATTTT.

DNA of the CDR3: TGTGCCAGCAGCCAGTCGTCCGCGGGGGCCAACGTCCTGACTTTC. Translated, it gives CASSQSSAGANVLTF. This chain links TRBV2 with TRBJ2-6; D not certain. CDR1 is SNHLY, CDR2 FYNNEI, per germline. The V and J ends lost 6 bases and 4 bases respectively, with 13 bases between them. CDR3 length: 15 amino acids. The full variable domain, rest sourced from reference TRBV2 and TRBJ2-6, is EPEVTQTPSHQVTQMGQEVILRCVPISNHLYFYWYRQILGQKVEFLVSFYNNEISEKSEIFDDQFSVERPDGSNFTLKIRSTKLEDSAMYFCASSQSSAGANVLTFGAGSRLTVL.

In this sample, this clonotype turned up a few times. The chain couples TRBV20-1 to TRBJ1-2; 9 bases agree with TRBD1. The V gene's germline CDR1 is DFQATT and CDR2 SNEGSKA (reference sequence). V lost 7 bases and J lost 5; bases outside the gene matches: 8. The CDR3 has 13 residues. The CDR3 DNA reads TGCAGTGTCCAACAGGGGGCTTCGTATGGCTACACCTTC. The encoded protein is CSVQQGASYGYTF.

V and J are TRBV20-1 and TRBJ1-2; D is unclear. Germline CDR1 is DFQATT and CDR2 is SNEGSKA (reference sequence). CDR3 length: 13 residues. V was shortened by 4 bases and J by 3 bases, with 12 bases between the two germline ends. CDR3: CSAIPAAYYGYTF. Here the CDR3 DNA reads TGCAGTGCTATACCAGCCGCTTACTATGGCTACACCTTC.

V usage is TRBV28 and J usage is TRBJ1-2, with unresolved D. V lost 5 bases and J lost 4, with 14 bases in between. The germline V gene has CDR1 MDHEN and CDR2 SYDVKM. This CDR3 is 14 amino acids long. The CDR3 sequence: CASSQPGNGYGYTF. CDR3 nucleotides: TGTGCCAGCAGTCAACCCGGGAATGGCTATGGCTACACCTTC.

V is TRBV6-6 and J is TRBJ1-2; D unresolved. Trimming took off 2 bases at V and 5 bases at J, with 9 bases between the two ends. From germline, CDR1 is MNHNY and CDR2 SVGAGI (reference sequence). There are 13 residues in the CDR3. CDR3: CASSYPQAYGYTF. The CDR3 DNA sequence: TGTGCCAGCAGTTACCCTCAGGCGTATGGCTACACCTTC.

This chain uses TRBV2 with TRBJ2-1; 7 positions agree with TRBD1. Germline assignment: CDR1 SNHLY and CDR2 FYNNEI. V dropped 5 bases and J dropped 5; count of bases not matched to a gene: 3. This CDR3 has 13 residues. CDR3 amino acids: CASSKDRNNEQFF. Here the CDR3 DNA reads TGTGCCAGCAGTAAGGACAGGAACAATGAGCAGTTCTTC.

CDR3 DNA sequence: TGTGCCATCAGTGGAGGACAGGGGGACATTCAGTACTTC. It translates to CAISGGQGDIQYF. V usage is TRBV10-3 and J usage is TRBJ2-4; the match to TRBD1 covers 10 bases. The junction had 2 bases not matched to a gene; V was cut back by 4 bases and J by 8 bases. This CDR3 region has 13 residues. Germline CDR1 is ENHRY and CDR2 is SYGVKD.

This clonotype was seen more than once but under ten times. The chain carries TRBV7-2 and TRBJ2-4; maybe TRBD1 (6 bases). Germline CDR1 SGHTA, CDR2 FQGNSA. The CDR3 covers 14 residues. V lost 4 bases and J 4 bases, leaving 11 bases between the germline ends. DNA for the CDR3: TGTGCCAGCAGCTCCGGGACAAGTAAAAACATTCAGTACTTC. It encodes CASSSGTSKNIQYF.

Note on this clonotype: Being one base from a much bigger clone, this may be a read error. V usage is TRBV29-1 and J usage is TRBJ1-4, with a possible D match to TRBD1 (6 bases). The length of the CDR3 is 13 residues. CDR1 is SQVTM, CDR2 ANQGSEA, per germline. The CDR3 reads CSVGGGTKEKLFF. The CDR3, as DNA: TGCAGCGTAGGAGGGGGAACTAAGGAAAAACTGTTTTTT.

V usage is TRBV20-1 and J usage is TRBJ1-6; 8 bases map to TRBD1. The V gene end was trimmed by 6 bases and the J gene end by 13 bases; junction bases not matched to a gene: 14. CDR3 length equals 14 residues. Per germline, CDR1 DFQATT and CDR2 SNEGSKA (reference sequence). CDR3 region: CSAKAPGTGSPLHF. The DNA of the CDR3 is TGCAGTGCCAAGGCCCCCGGGACAGGCTCCCCCCTCCACTTT.

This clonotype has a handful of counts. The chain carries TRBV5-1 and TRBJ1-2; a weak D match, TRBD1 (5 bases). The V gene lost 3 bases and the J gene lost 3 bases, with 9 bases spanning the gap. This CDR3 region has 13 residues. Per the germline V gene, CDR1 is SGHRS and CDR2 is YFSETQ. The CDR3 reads CASSSSTDYGYTF. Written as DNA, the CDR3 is TGCGCCAGCAGCTCGTCGACAGACTATGGCTACACCTTC.

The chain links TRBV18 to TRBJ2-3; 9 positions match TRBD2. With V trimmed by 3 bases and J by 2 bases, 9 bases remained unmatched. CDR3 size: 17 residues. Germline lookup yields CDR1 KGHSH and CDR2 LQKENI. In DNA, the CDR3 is TGTGCCAGCTCACCTACGGCGCGGGGGGGCCTCACAGATACGCAGTATTTT. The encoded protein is CASSPTARGGLTDTQYF.

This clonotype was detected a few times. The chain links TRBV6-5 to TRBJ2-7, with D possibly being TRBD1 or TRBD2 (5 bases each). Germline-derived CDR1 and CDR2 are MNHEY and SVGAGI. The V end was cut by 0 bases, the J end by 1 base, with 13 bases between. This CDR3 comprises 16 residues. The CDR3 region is CASSYSTLGESYEQYF. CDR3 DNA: TGTGCCAGCAGTTACTCGACTCTGGGGGAGTCCTACGAGCAGTACTTC.

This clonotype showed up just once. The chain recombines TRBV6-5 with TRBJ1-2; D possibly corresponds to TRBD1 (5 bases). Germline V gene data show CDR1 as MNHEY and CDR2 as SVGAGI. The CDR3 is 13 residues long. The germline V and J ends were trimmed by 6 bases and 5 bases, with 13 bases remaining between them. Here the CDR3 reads CASSPGHVYGYTF. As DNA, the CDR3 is TGTGCCAGCAGCCCCGGACACGTTTATGGCTACACCTTC.

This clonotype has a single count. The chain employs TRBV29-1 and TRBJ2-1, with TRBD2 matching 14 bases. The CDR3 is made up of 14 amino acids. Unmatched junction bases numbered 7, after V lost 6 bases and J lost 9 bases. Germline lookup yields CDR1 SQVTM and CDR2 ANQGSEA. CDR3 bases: TGCAGCGTAGCCGGGACTAGCGGGGGAGGTGAGCAGTTCTTC. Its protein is CSVAGTSGGGEQFF.

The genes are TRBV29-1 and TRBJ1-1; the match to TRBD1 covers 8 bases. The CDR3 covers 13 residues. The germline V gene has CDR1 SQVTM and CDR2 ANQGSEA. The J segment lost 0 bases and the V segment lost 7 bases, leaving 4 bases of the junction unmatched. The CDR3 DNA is TGCAGCGCCGGGACAGGAATGAACACTGAAGCTTTCTTT. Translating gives CSAGTGMNTEAFF.